This passage covers 19 T cell receptor beta chains from one sample sequenced in a study of T cells in Graves' hyperthyroidism and ophthalmopathy. There were TCR beta CDR3 regions amplified from RNA transcripts. Using the HTBI primer set, a first-round RT-PCR was run on the TCR CDR3. From the multiplex PCR reads, TCRdb called clonotypes with MiXCR, one entry per CDR3 protein. This table holds 500,000 to 600,000 distinct CDR3 sequences, 46% found once. The sample taken for sequencing was peripheral blood or thyroid tissue (not recorded which). These receptors were collected from an adult woman with Graves' disease, either hyperthyroidism or ophthalmopathy (not recorded which).

The J gene is TRBJ2-7, the V gene TRBV29-1; 13 bases agree with TRBD2. Germline loops: CDR1 SQVTM, CDR2 ANQGSEA. The CDR3 sequence is 16 residues long. The V gene end was trimmed by 4 bases and the J gene end by 6 bases; junction bases not matched to a gene: 12. CDR3 sequence (DNA): TGCAGCGTTGGGGGGGGGACTAGCGGGATTTCGACCGAGCAGTACTTC. Amino acids: CSVGGGTSGISTEQYF.

Here the CDR3 reads CASTASTGTAINEKLFF. The CDR3 DNA reads as TGTGCCAGCACTGCCTCTACCGGGACAGCTATAAATGAAAAACTGTTTTTT. The genes are TRBV2 and TRBJ1-4; the match to TRBD1 covers 7 bases. V dropped 7 bases and J dropped 5; count of bases not matched to a gene: 16. The length of the CDR3 is 17 residues. Germline values: CDR1 SNHLY, CDR2 FYNNEI.

The gene calls are TRBV24-1 and TRBJ2-1; 11 positions agree with TRBD2. The germline CDR1 and CDR2 sequences are KGHDR and SFDVKD. The CDR3 is 14 residues long. With 7 bases clipped from V and 6 bases from J, the junction kept 4 bases outside the gene matches. The CDR3 DNA is TGTGCCACCAGACTAGCGGGAGAAGGCAATGAGCAGTTCTTC. It specifies CATRLAGEGNEQFF.

In regard to this clonotype: Given a much more abundant clone one base away, this may be a read error. The chain joins TRBV10-3 to TRBJ1-2, with D possibly being TRBD1 (5 bases). The CDR3 runs to 14 residues. Germline loops: CDR1 ENHRY, CDR2 SYGVKD. V was shortened by 5 bases and J by 4 bases, with 14 bases between the two germline ends. CDR3 in DNA: TGTGCCATCAGTTTATACAAGGGGACCTATGGCTACACCTTC. Its translation: CAISLYKGTYGYTF.

The gene calls are TRBV27 and TRBJ1-2, with D possibly matching TRBD1 (6 bases). The CDR3 runs to 16 residues. The germline CDR1 and CDR2 sequences are MNHEY and SMNVEV (reference sequence). Trimming took 4 bases from V and 0 from J, leaving 15 bases between them. The CDR3 is CASSYISRGSNYGYTF. The CDR3 DNA reads TGTGCCAGCAGTTACATCTCGAGGGGGTCTAACTATGGCTACACCTTC.

This clonotype was observed a single time. The chain recombines TRBV7-3 with TRBJ1-2; D not certain. Germline assignment: CDR1 SGHTA and CDR2 FQGTGA. V was trimmed by 2 bases and J by 6 bases, leaving 7 bases between them. The CDR3 extends over 12 amino acids. CDR3 bases: TGTGCCAGCAGCTTACTAGAGAATGGCTACACCTTC. Its protein is CASSLLENGYTF.

This clonotype was recorded a few times. The chain joins TRBV25-1 to TRBJ1-6; D unresolved. The CDR3 has 14 amino acids. V was pared by 2 bases and J by 2 bases, with 4 bases between. Germline CDR1 is MGHDK and CDR2 is SYGVNS. CDR3: CASSEPAYNSPLHF. DNA of the CDR3: TGTGCCAGCAGTGAACCTGCCTATAATTCACCCCTCCACTTT.

This clonotype was detected ten times or more. The chain uses TRBV5-1 and TRBJ1-2; 9 nucleotides match TRBD1. CDR1 is SGHRS, CDR2 YFSETQ, per germline. The CDR3 consists of 15 residues. V shed 3 bases and J 4 bases; nucleotides not matched to a gene: 7. CDR3 sequence: CASSSTGTGSYGYTF. CDR3 in DNA: TGCGCCAGCAGCTCGACCGGGACAGGGTCCTATGGCTACACCTTC.

This clonotype was detected ten times or more. The J gene is TRBJ1-2, the V gene TRBV2, with TRBD1 as a possible D gene (6 bases). Trimming took 9 bases from V and 5 from J, leaving 19 bases between them. Germline V gene lookup returns CDR1 SNHLY and CDR2 FYNNEI. The CDR3 has 14 residues. CDR3 region: CARTERGAGYGYTF. The CDR3 region has the DNA TGTGCCAGAACTGAGAGGGGGGCTGGGTATGGCTACACCTTC.

The chain employs TRBV15 and TRBJ1-5, with D perhaps matching TRBD1 (5 bases). The germline CDR1 and CDR2 sequences are LNHNV and YYDKDF (reference sequence). The CDR3 totals 17 residues. V was cut by 1 base and J by 2 bases, with 15 bases left in between. CDR3 amino acids: CATSRGGGLKGNQPQHF. The CDR3 coding sequence is TGTGCCACCAGCAGAGGCGGGGGGTTGAAGGGCAATCAGCCCCAGCATTTT. The full variable domain, completed using reference TRBV15 and TRBJ1-5, is DAMVIQNPRYQVTQFGKPVTLSCSQTLNHNVMYWYQQKSSQAPKLLFHYYDKDFNNEADTPDNFQSRRPNTSFCFLDIRSPGLGDTAMYLCATSRGGGLKGNQPQHFGDGTRLSIL.

This clonotype was observed at least ten times. The chain is built from TRBV11-2 and TRBJ2-2; 16 bases align to TRBD2. Germline trimming cut 6 bases from V and 7 bases from J; bases unmatched to any gene: 8. This CDR3 has 17 residues. Germline V CDR1 and CDR2: SGHAT, FQNNGV. CDR3 sequence: CASRPGLAGGPVGELFF. CDR3 bases: TGTGCCAGCAGGCCGGGACTAGCGGGAGGGCCGGTCGGGGAGCTGTTTTTT.

This sequence joins TRBV19 and TRBJ1-6, with 9 positions matching TRBD1. CDR3 size: 18 residues. The germline gives CDR1 LNHDA, CDR2 SQIVND (reference sequence). V lost 6 bases, J lost 0 bases, and 9 bases stayed unmatched. The CDR3 is CASSIGTGKSSYNSPLHF. The CDR3 region has the DNA TGTGCCAGTAGCATCGGGACAGGGAAAAGCTCCTATAATTCACCCCTCCACTTT. Combining the CDR3 with reference TRBV19 and TRBJ1-6 gives the whole variable domain DGGITQSPKYLFRKEGQNVTLSCEQNLNHDAMYWYRQDPGQGLRLIYYSQIVNDFQKGDIAEGYSVSREKKESFPLTVTSAQKNPTAFYLCASSIGTGKSSYNSPLHFGNGTRLTVT.

In its sample, this clonotype was seen many times. The chain employs TRBV7-9 and TRBJ2-7; a weak D match, TRBD1 (6 bases). The CDR3 totals 15 residues. V was shortened by 4 bases and J by 6 bases, with 19 bases between the two germline ends. From germline, CDR1 is SEHNR and CDR2 FQNEAQ (reference sequence). Here the CDR3 DNA reads TGTGCCAGCAGCTCACAGGGACCTCCGACCAGCGAGCAGTACTTC. Protein: CASSSQGPPTSEQYF. Full variable domain (rest looked up from reference TRBV7-9 and TRBJ2-7): DTGVSQNPRHKITKRGQNVTFRCDPISEHNRLYWYRQTLGQGPEFLTYFQNEAQLEKSRLLSDRFSAERPKGSFSTLEIQRTEQGDSAMYLCASSSQGPPTSEQYFGPGTRLTVT.

The chain combines TRBV10-3 with TRBJ1-1; D not certain. Germline V CDR1 and CDR2: ENHRY, SYGVKD. Trimming took off 3 bases at V and 7 bases at J, with 6 bases between the two ends. This CDR3 is 11 amino acids long. In DNA form, the CDR3 reads TGTGCCATCAGTGATCAGGATGAAGCTTTCTTT. Translating gives CAISDQDEAFF.

Concerning this clonotype: A read error may produce the germline difference seen at one junction end. V is TRBV2 and J is TRBJ1-3, with 7 nucleotides matching TRBD1. The CDR3 is made up of 13 amino acids. Looked up from germline, CDR1 is SNHLY and CDR2 is FYNNEI. Here the CDR3 reads CASSDAGGSTIYF. The CDR3 DNA follows: TGTGCCAGCAGTGATGCAGGGGGAAGCACCATATATTTT.

This clonotype has at least ten counts. The chain is built from TRBV5-1 and TRBJ2-7; 7 nucleotides line up with TRBD2. The CDR3 runs 13 residues. Per germline, CDR1 SGHRS and CDR2 YFSETQ. The ends lost 7 bases at V and 2 bases at J; junction bases unmatched: 6. The CDR3 is CASGMGTTYEQYF. The CDR3 region has the DNA TGCGCCAGCGGGATGGGGACTACCTACGAGCAGTACTTC.

This chain joins TRBV7-9 and TRBJ1-2; D is ambiguous. Germline V gene data show CDR1 as SEHNR and CDR2 as FQNEAQ (reference sequence). This CDR3 has 13 residues. The V end was cut by 2 bases, the J end by 11 bases, with 15 bases between. CDR3 region: CASSLNMASGYTF. CDR3 sequence (DNA): TGTGCCAGCAGCTTAAATATGGCTAGCGGATACACCTTC.

This clonotype was observed at least ten times. V is TRBV4-1 and J is TRBJ1-4; 9 bases match TRBD1. The J segment lost 7 bases and the V segment lost 6 bases, leaving 6 bases of the junction unmatched. The germline V gene encodes CDR1 MGHRA and CDR2 YSYEKL. The CDR3 covers 14 residues. The CDR3 DNA reads as TGCGCCAGCAGTCGACAGGGGGGTGCTGAAAAACTGTTTTTT. The encoded protein is CASSRQGGAEKLFF.

The V call is TRBV25-1, the J call TRBJ1-6, with a weak D call TRBD1 (6 bases). The germline gives CDR1 MGHDK, CDR2 SYGVNS. The germline V and J ends were trimmed by 10 bases and 5 bases, with 18 bases remaining between them. The CDR3 consists of 15 residues. The CDR3 DNA reads as TGTGCCACCAGCAGCCCACAGGGTAATAATTCACCCCTCCACTTT. Protein: CATSSPQGNNSPLHF.